A selection of T cell receptor beta chains follows, all from one sample in a study of beta chain features in type 1 diabetes. Only in-frame clones appear in the TCRdb table, and some are missing; sequencing was by immunoSEQ multiplex PCR. The sample lists hundreds of thousands of clones, roughly 16% occurring once. Sequencing was performed on naive CD4+ T cells from blood. The source is a man younger than 30 in good health. CDR3s include the opening cysteine and the closing phenylalanine or tryptophan. A D gene is named only where the DNA matches it firmly. The size of a clone is reported for some rows only, either as once, few or many, or as a class for expanded clones.

>TRBJ2-3|TRBV5-4|.|.
TGTGCCAGCAGCTTCCCTATGGGGCAAGTAGATACGCAGTATTTT
CASSFPMGQVDTQYF
>TRBJ1-6|TRBV25-1|.|.
TGTGCCAGCACTCGGGGGTATAATTCACCCCTCCACTTT
CASTRGYNSPLHF
>TRBJ2-6|TRBV7-2|.|.
TGTGCCAGCAGCCCCCCCGCTATGCTCGGGGCCAACGTCCTGACTTTC
CASSPPAMLGANVLTF
>TRBJ1-2|TRBV4-3|TRBD1|.
TGCGCCAGCAGCCAAGATTTCCGACAGGGACCCTATGGCTACACCTTC
CASSQDFRQGPYGYTF
>TRBJ1-1|TRBV27|.|few
TGTGCCAGCAGTTTCCGGAAAGGGAACACTGAAGCTTTCTTT
CASSFRKGNTEAFF
>TRBJ2-3|TRBV7-9|.|few
TGTGCCAGCAGCTTACCCTGGGCAGATACGCAGTATTTT
CASSLPWADTQYF
>TRBJ2-7|TRBV5-6|.|few
TGTGCCAGCAGCTCGGGCTACGAGCAGTACTTC
CASSSGYEQYF
>TRBJ2-2|TRBV7-9|TRBD2|.
TGTGCCAGCAGCCGGGGACTAGCGAACACCGGGGAGCTGTTTTTT
CASSRGLANTGELFF
>TRBJ2-1|TRBV7-6|TRBD2|.
TGTGCCAGCAGGGGGACTAGCGGGCCCAATGAGCAGTTCTTC
CASRGTSGPNEQFF
>TRBJ2-7|TRBV9|.|.
TGTGCCAGCAGCGCCTCCACTCAAGCCTACGAGCAGTACTTC
CASSASTQAYEQYF
>TRBJ2-3|TRBV7-9|.|few
TGTGCCAGCAGCCTGGTCGGGAGTCCTTCAGATACGCAGTATTTT
CASSLVGSPSDTQYF
>TRBJ1-2|TRBV14|TRBD1|.
TGTGCCAGCAGCCCCAGACAGGGTAGCGGCTACACCTTC
CASSPRQGSGYTF
>TRBJ1-2|TRBV5-4|.|few
TGTGCCAGCAGCCGTACGGGTTCAGGGGGCTACACCTTC
CASSRTGSGGYTF
>TRBJ1-2|TRBV5-5|TRBD1|.
TGTGCCAGCAGTACAGAGTACAGGGGGGTAGGCTACACCTTC
CASSTEYRGVGYTF
>TRBJ2-5|TRBV7-6|.|few
TGTGCCAGCAGCGCCGCGGGGGCAGGGCGGGAGACCCAGTACTTC
CASSAAGAGRETQYF
>TRBJ2-5|TRBV28|.|few
TGTGCCAGCAGTTTCTTCGGGTTTGAGGAGACCCAGTACTTC
CASSFFGFEETQYF
>TRBJ1-2|TRBV27|.|few
TGTGCCAGCAGGACGGGAGGTAGCTATGGCTACACCTTC
CASRTGGSYGYTF
>TRBJ1-1|TRBV6-5|TRBD1|.
TGTGCCAGCAGTTACGGGGACAGGAGGAACACTGAAGCTTTCTTT
CASSYGDRRNTEAFF